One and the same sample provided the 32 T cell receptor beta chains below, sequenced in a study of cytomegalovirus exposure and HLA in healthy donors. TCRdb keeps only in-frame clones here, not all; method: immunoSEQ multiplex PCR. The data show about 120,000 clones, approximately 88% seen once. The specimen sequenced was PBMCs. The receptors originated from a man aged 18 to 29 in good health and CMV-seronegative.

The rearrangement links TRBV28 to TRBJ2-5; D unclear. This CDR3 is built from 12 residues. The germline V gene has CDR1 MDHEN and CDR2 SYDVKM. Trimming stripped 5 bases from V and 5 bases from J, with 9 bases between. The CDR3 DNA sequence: TGTGCCAGCAGTCAATCGCGGGAGACCCAGTACTTC. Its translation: CASSQSRETQYF.

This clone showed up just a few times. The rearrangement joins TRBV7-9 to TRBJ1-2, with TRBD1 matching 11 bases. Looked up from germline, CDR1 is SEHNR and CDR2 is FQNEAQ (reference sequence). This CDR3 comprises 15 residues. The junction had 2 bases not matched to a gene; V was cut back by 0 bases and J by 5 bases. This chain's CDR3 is CASSLAGQGVYGYTF. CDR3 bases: TGTGCCAGCAGCTTAGCGGGACAGGGGGTATATGGCTACACCTTC.

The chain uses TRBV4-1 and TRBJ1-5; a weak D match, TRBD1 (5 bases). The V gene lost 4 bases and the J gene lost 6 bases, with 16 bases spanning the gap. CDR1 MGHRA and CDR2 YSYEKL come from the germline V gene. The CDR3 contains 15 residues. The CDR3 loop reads CASSLSAGRFQPQHF. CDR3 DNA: TGCGCCAGCAGCCTTTCGGCAGGGCGTTTTCAGCCCCAGCATTTT.

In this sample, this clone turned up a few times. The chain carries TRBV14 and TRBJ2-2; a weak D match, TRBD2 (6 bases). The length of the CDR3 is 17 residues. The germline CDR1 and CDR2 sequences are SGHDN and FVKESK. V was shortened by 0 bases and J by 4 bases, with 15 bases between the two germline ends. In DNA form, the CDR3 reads TGTGCCAGCAGCCAAGATCTATTAGGAGGGATCACCGGGGAGCTGTTTTTT. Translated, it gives CASSQDLLGGITGELFF.

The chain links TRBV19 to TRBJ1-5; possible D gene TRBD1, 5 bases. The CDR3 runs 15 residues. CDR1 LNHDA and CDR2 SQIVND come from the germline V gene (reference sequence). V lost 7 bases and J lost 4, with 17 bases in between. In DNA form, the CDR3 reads TGTGCCAGTACCCTGGGGGGGTCGGGAAATCAGCCCCAGCATTTT. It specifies CASTLGGSGNQPQHF.

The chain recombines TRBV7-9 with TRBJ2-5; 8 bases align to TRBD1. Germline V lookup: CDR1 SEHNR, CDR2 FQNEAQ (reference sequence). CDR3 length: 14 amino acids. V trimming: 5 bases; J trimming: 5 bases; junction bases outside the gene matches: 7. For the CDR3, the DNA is TGTGCCAGCAGCCCCGGACAGGGAATGGAGACCCAGTACTTC. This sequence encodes CASSPGQGMETQYF.

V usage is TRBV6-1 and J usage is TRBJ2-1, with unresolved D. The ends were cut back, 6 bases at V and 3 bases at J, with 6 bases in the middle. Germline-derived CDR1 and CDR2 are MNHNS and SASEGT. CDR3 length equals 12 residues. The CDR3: CASRPSYNEQFF. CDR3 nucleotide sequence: TGTGCCAGCAGGCCGAGCTACAATGAGCAGTTCTTC.

The CDR3 sequence is CASSEGQGADGYTF. The CDR3 coding sequence is TGTGCCAGCAGTGAGGGACAGGGGGCGGATGGCTACACCTTC. This chain connects TRBV25-1 to TRBJ1-2; TRBD1 matches 12 bases. The V and J ends lost 3 bases and 6 bases, in that order; junction bases with no gene match: 2. Germline loops: CDR1 MGHDK, CDR2 SYGVNS. The CDR3 has 14 amino acids.

The CDR3 region is CATLPPRFSGNTIYF. CDR3 bases: TGTGCCACCCTACCCCCCCGATTCTCTGGAAACACCATATATTTT. The chain carries TRBV28 and TRBJ1-3; no definite D call. CDR1 and CDR2 (germline): MDHEN, SYDVKM. The CDR3 loop spans 15 amino acids. The V gene lost 10 bases and the J gene lost 0 bases, with 16 bases spanning the gap.

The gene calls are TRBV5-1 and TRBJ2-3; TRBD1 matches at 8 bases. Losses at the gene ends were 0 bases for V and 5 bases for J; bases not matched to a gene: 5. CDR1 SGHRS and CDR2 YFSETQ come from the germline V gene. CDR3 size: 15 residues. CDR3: CASSLEGTGGDTQYF. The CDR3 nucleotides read TGCGCCAGCAGCTTGGAGGGAACAGGGGGAGATACGCAGTATTTT.

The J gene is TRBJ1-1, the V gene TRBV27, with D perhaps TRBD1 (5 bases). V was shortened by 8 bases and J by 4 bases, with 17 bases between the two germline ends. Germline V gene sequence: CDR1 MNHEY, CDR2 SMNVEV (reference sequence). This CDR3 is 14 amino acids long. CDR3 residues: CASGGGALGTEAFF. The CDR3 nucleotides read TGTGCCAGCGGGGGAGGGGCGCTGGGCACTGAAGCTTTCTTT.

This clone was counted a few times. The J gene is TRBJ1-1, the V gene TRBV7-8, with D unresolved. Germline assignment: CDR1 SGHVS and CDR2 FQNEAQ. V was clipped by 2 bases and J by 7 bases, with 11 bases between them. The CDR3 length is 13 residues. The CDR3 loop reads CASSLPADNEAFF. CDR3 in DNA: TGTGCCAGCAGCTTACCGGCGGATAATGAAGCTTTCTTT.

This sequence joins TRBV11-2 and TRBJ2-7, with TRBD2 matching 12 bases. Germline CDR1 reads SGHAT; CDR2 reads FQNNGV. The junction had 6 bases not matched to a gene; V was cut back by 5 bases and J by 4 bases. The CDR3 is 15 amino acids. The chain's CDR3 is CASSIGGTSGYEQYF. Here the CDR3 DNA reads TGTGCCAGCAGCATAGGCGGGACTAGCGGGTACGAGCAGTACTTC.

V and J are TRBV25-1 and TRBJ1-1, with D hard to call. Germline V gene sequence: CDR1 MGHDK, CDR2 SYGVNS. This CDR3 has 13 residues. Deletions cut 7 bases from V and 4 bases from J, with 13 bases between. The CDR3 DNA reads TGTGCCAGCATGGAGGGATCGGGCACTGAAGCTTTCTTT. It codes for CASMEGSGTEAFF.

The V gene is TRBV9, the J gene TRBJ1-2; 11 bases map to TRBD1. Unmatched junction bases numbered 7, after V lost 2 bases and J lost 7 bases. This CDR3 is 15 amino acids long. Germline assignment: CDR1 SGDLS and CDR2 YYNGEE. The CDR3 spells CASSVGVDRGPGYTF. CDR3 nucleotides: TGTGCCAGCAGCGTTGGAGTGGACAGGGGGCCTGGCTACACCTTC.

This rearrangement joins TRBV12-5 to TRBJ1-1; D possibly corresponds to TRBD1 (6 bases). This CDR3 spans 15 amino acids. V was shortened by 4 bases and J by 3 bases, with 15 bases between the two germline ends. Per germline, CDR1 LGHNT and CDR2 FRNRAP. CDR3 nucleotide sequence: TGTGCTAGTGGTTCTGCAGGGGTAATAGACACTGAAGCTTTCTTT. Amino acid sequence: CASGSAGVIDTEAFF.

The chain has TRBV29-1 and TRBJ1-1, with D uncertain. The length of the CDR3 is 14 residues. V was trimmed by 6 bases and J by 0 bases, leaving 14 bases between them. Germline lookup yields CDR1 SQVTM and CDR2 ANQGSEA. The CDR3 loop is CSVERLLVNTEAFF. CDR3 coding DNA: TGCAGCGTGGAGCGGCTACTGGTGAACACTGAAGCTTTCTTT.

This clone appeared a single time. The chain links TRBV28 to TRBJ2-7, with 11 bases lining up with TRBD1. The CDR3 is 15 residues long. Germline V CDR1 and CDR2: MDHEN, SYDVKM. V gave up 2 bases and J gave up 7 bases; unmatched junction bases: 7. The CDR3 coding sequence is TGTGCCAGCAGTTTACTGGACAGGGGGCGTGATGAGCAGTACTTC. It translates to CASSLLDRGRDEQYF.

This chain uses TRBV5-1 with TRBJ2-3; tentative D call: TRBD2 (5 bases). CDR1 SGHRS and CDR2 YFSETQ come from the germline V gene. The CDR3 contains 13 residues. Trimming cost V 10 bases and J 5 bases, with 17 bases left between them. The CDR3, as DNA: TGCGCCTGTAGCGCTTCCGGTGGAGATACGCAGTATTTT. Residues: CACSASGGDTQYF.

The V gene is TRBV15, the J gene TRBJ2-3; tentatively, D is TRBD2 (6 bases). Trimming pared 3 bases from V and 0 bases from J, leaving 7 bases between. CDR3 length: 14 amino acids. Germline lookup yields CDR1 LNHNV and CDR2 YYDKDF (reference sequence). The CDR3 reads CATSRSGSTDTQYF. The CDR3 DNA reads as TGTGCCACCAGCAGGAGCGGGAGCACAGATACGCAGTATTTT.

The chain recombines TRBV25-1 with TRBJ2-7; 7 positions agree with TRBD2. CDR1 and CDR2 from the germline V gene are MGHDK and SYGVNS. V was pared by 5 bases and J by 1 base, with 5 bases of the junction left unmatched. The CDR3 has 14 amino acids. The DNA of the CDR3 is TGTGCCAGCAGTTTGGCTAGCGGTTCCTACGAGCAGTACTTC. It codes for CASSLASGSYEQYF.

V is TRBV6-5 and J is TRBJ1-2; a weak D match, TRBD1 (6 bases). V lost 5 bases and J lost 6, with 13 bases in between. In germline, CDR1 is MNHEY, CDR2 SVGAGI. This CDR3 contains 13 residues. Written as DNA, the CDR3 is TGTGCCAGCAGTGACACAGGGAGCAATGGCTACACCTTC. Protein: CASSDTGSNGYTF.

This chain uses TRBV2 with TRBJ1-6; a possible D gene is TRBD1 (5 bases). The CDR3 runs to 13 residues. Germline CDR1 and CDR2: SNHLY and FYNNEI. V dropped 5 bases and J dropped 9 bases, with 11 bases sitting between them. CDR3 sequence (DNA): TGTGCCAGCAGTCCAGGGATAGGTTCACCCCTCCACTTT. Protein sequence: CASSPGIGSPLHF.

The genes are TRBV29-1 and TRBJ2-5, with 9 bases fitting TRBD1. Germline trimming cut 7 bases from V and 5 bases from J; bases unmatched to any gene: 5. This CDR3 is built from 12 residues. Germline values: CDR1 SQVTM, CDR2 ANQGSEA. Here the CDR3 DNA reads TGCAGCGAGGGACAGGGTATGGAGACCCAGTACTTC. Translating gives CSEGQGMETQYF.

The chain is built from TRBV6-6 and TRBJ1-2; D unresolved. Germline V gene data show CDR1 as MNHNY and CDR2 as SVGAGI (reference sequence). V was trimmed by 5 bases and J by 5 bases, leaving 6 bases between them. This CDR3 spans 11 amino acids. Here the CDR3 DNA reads TGTGCCAGCAGTACTGAGTATGGCTACACCTTC. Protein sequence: CASSTEYGYTF.

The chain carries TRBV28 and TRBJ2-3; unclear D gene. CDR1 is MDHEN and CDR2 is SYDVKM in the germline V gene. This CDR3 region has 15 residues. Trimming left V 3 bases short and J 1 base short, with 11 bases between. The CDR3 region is CASSLRSLGTDTQYF. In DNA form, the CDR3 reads TGTGCCAGCAGTTTGAGGAGTCTAGGCACAGATACGCAGTATTTT.

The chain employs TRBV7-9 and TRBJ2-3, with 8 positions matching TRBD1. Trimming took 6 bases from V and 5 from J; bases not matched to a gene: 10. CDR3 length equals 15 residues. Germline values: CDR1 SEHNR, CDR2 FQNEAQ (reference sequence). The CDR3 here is CASRGADRARDTQYF. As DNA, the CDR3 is TGTGCCAGCAGAGGCGCGGACAGGGCAAGAGATACGCAGTATTTT.

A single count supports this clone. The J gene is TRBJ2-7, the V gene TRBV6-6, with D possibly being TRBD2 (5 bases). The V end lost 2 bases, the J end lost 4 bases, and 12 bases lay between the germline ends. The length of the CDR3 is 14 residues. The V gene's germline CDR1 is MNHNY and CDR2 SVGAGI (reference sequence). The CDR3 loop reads CASSYDRGRYEQYF. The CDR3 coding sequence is TGTGCCAGCAGTTACGACCGGGGTCGGTACGAGCAGTACTTC.

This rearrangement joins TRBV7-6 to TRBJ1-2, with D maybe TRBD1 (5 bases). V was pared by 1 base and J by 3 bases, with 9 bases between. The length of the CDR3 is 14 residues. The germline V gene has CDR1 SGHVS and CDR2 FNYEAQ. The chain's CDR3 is CASSLDDSDYGYTF. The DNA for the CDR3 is TGTGCCAGCAGCTTAGACGACAGCGACTATGGCTACACCTTC.

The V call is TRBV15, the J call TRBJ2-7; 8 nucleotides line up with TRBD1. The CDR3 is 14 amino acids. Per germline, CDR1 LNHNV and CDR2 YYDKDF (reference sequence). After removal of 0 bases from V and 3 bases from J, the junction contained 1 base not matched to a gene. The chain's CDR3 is CATSRETGVYEQYF. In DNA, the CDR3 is TGTGCCACCAGCAGAGAGACAGGGGTCTACGAGCAGTACTTC. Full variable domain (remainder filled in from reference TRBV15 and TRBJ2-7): DAMVIQNPRYQVTQFGKPVTLSCSQTLNHNVMYWYQQKSSQAPKLLFHYYDKDFNNEADTPDNFQSRRPNTSFCFLDIRSPGLGDTAMYLCATSRETGVYEQYFGPGTRLTVT.

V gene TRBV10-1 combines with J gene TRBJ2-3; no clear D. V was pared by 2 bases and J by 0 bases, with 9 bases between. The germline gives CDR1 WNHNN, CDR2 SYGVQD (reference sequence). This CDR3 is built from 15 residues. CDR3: CASSEGTISTDTQYF. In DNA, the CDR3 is TGCGCCAGCAGTGAGGGCACGATTAGCACAGATACGCAGTATTTT.

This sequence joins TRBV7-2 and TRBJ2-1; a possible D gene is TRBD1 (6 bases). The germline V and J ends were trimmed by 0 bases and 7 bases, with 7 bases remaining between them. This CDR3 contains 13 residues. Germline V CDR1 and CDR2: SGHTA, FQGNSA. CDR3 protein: CASSLARGNEQFF. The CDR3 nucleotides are TGTGCCAGCAGCTTAGCGAGGGGGAATGAGCAGTTCTTC.